The count of the clone carrying this TCR beta chain is one. Categorization into cohorts depended on clinical history that participants reported. Here immunoSEQ multiplex PCR was the method, and the copy in TCRdb shows in-frame clones only, minus some. The table records 230,000 or so clones, about 86% of them present only once. This specimen comes from a study of blood T cell repertoires in COVID-19. Study overall: Samples representing acute and convalescent COVID-19 were sourced from the United States, Italy and Spain.

Source material: PBMCs or T cells enriched from blood (not recorded which). The receptor was derived from a woman aged 45 to 65 with acute COVID-19.

CDR3 region: CASMTGGRRAFF. The CDR3 region has the DNA TGTGCCAGCATGACAGGTGGCCGGAGAGCTTTCTTT. V and J are TRBV28 and TRBJ1-1, with TRBD1 as a possible D gene (6 bases). Trimming cost V 7 bases and J 10 bases, with 16 bases left between them. Per germline, CDR1 MDHEN and CDR2 SYDVKM. This CDR3 has 12 residues.